This T cell receptor (beta chain) was retrieved from a study of spatial heterogeneity in lung cancer. Notes on the study in general: Tumors with more nonsynonymous mutations had more expanded intratumoral alpha and beta TCRs.

With 5 bases clipped from V and 2 bases from J, the junction kept 2 bases outside the gene matches. The CDR3 has 14 amino acids. The V gene's germline CDR1 is MNHEY and CDR2 SMNVEV (reference sequence). This clonotype was counted many times. Its antigen remains unknown. Found in a library prepared for alpha chains, this beta chain is an off-target read, and its abundance has little meaning. As for time point: sample taken at primary tumor resection. Donation came from roughly 72 patients with untreated early-stage non-small cell lung cancer. TCRdb re-analysed the 5' RACE reads in MiXCR, keeping a single row per CDR3 protein. Of about 14,000 distinct CDR3 sequences detected, approximately 4.5% appear once; the ten largest clones hold about 17%.

The starting material was lung tumor tissue, obtained at surgery. This TCR was recovered from a female donor with early-stage non-small cell lung cancer. This rearrangement joins TRBV27 to TRBJ2-1, with TRBD2 matching over 8 bases. The CDR3 bases are TGTGCCAGCAGTCGGGGGGGCACCTACAATGAGCAGTTCTTC. Encoded protein: CASSRGGTYNEQFF.